The clone carrying this T cell receptor beta chain appeared a few times. Its cognate antigen is unknown. The sample is drawn from a study of T cells after yellow fever vaccination. Points from the study as a whole: The booster saw the reappearance of most primary-vaccination clones (more than 95% CD4, around 88% CD8).

UMIs and a universal primer site were added when TCR cDNA was made by 5'RACE template switching. TCRdb called the 5' RACE reads again in MiXCR, with one record for every CDR3 protein. The sample has around 310,000 distinct CDR3 sequences, almost 4% seen once. The V and J ends lost 7 bases and 5 bases, in that order; junction bases with no gene match: 2. Germline V gives CDR1 SGHRS, CDR2 YFSETQ. This CDR3 has 14 residues. Specimen: PBMCs, collected 5 days after the yellow fever booster vaccination. This sequence originates from a man aged 18 to 35 who received the YFV17D yellow fever vaccine. The chain employs TRBV5-1 and TRBJ2-3; the match to TRBD2 covers 15 bases. CDR3 protein: CASRTSGGEDTQYF. The CDR3 DNA sequence: TGCGCCAGCCGGACTAGCGGGGGGGAAGATACGCAGTATTTT.